This T cell receptor beta chain stems from a study of CD8+CD57+ T cells in acquired aplastic anemia listed by TCRdb under 2018. Background for the entire study: A mean of approximately 3 ug of DNA, ranging from roughly 0.18 to 30 ug, was extracted from sorted CD4+ and CD8+ cells. CD8+CD57+ expansion was defined as a frequency above the mean frequency observed in healthy subjects. What the study reported, not specific to this receptor: CD8+ Simpson's diversity did not differ significantly between patients and healthy controls (P=0.060). Around 30 CD8+ CDR3 sequences were shared between patients and controls but appeared highly expressed in patients and within their immunodominant clones.

Profiling of TCR beta VDJ combinations and CDR3 sequences used genomic DNA as the template. TCR repertoire sequencing was run on an Illumina HiSeq 2000. Regarding the original processing steps: TRBV/TRBJ rearrangement plots, CDR3 size and DJ length profiles, and Simpson's diversity index were used to evaluate the repertoires. Whichever DNA sequence was most abundant in the deep sequencing data was defined as the immunodominant clone. CDR3 amino acid sequences were checked for sharing between subjects and were compared against published repertoires and the VDJdb database. TCRdb cleaned the public reads at Q25 with fastp, built clones with MiXCR and kept in-frame beta chains. Records with the same CDR3 protein are collapsed into one entry carrying the most frequent genes and DNA. These V and J calls rely on TCRdb rather than the paper's analysis. The sample has 260,000 or so distinct CDR3 sequences on record, 40% to 50% of them singletons. 7% to 9.5% of the sample goes to the ten largest clones.

Concerning this clonotype itself: The target of this receptor is not known. No much larger clonotype is one base removed from it; base qualities were not supplied.

Flow cytometry had shown CD8+CD57+ cell expansion in the patients selected for sequencing. Every patient had severe acquired aplastic anemia, diagnosed using the International Study of Aplastic Anemia and Agranulocytosis and Camitta criteria. At the time blood was sampled, none of the patients had received any therapy. The study deep-sequenced TCR repertoires of sorted CD4+ and CD8+ blood T cells from severe aplastic anemia patients and healthy subjects. Patients were enrolled in the USA under clinicaltrials.gov protocols 00001620, 01623167, 00001397, 00071045, 00081523 and 00961064. Ficoll-Paque density gradient centrifugation was used to isolate peripheral blood mononuclear cells. CD4+ and CD8+ T cells were sorted by FACS or magnetic beads before DNA extraction. The CDR3 starts with the cysteine, ends with the phenylalanine, and has 18 residues. The read is trimmed to its CDR3 DNA, 54 bases read in frame from base 1. V is clipped by 2 bases and J by 5 bases, and the sequence between their germline boundaries is 22 bases long.

What was sequenced was sorted CD4+, CD8+, or CD8+CD57+ T cells (not recorded which) from PBMCs. The receptor was derived from a human donor with aplastic anemia. The V and J genes are TRBV12-3 or TRBV12-4 and TRBJ2-1; a tentative D match to TRBD1 spans 6 bases. The CDR3: CASSLNPPVRTDNNEQFF. The DNA sequence is as follows: TGTGCCAGCAGTTTAAACCCTCCTGTCAGGACAGATAACAATGAGCAGTTCTTC.